There are many counts of the clone carrying this T cell receptor beta chain. Time point denoted: before trial treatment. The data originate from a study of low-dose radiotherapy and immunotherapy resistance in tumors. Both TCRalpha and TCRbeta chains were reverse transcribed with V-gene-specific primers. With a constant-region primer and a V-primer adapter, TCRs were subjected to approximately 20 PCR cycles of amplification. MiXCR, run by TCRdb on the reads, gives a single entry per CDR3 protein. The data show tens of thousands of distinct CDR3 sequences, with 18% seen just once and 5% to 7% held by the top ten. The sample consisted of PBMCs, taken before treatment. This TCR came from a male donor with prostate cancer.

The CDR3 DNA sequence: TGCAGTGCTAGAGTCCCGACATCGACCGCTAACTATGGCTACACCTTC. This encodes CSARVPTSTANYGYTF. The V and J genes are TRBV20-1 and TRBJ1-2; D unresolved. There are 16 residues in the CDR3. Per germline, CDR1 DFQATT and CDR2 SNEGSKA (reference sequence). V shed 1 base and J shed 0 bases, with 15 bases lying between them.